Listed here are 27 T cell receptor beta chains from one sample, sequenced in a study of blood T cells in healthy people across ages. Together with a sample-barcoded 5' primer, a J-beta primer mix was included in a second PCR lasting roughly 6 to 12 cycles. MiXCR was run by TCRdb on the 5' RACE reads, yielding one entry per CDR3 protein. Of around 940,000 distinct CDR3 sequences in the sample, roughly 51% are singletons; the top ten hold about 21%. The specimen was blood. All receptors come from a woman in her sixties in good health.

The chain joins TRBV7-6 to TRBJ2-1; 8 bases line up with TRBD1. Germline lookup yields CDR1 SGHVS and CDR2 FNYEAQ. The CDR3 is made up of 13 amino acids. The V segment lost 6 bases and the J segment 7 bases; nucleotides outside the gene matches: 5. The CDR3 loop reads CASRPTGVNEQFF. In DNA, the CDR3 is TGTGCCAGCAGACCGACAGGGGTTAATGAGCAGTTCTTC.

The rearrangement uses TRBV29-1 and TRBJ2-3, with D uncertain. CDR1 is SQVTM, CDR2 ANQGSEA, per germline. Trimming cost V 3 bases and J 4 bases, with 14 bases left between them. The CDR3 loop spans 14 amino acids. CDR3 nucleotide sequence: TGCAGCGTTGATGGAACTGAACGCGCAGATACGCAGTATTTT. Its translation: CSVDGTERADTQYF.

Note on this clonotype: A junction end diverges from the germline sequence, so it may reflect a read error. The CDR3 bases are TGCGGCGTTGTGGGACAGACCGGAATTCAGTACTTC. This codes for CGVVGQTGIQYF. The rearrangement joins TRBV29-1 to TRBJ2-5; 7 bases match TRBD1. This CDR3 region has 12 residues. Germline V gene data show CDR1 as SQVTM and CDR2 as ANQGSEA.

The chain has TRBV20-1 and TRBJ1-5; 8 nucleotides align to TRBD1. From germline, CDR1 is DFQATT and CDR2 SNEGSKA (reference sequence). The J segment lost 3 bases and the V segment lost 4 bases, leaving 2 bases of the junction unmatched. The CDR3 sequence is 13 residues long. CDR3 sequence reads: CSANRGDNQPQHF. Here the CDR3 DNA reads TGCAGTGCTAACAGGGGGGACAATCAGCCCCAGCATTTT.

This clonotype is a singleton in its sample. The CDR3 sequence: CASSPGGRNQYF. DNA for the CDR3: TGTGCCAGCAGTCCAGGGGGGCGGAATCAGTACTTC. This chain connects TRBV28 to TRBJ2-4; D is possibly TRBD1 (7 bases). The V end was cut by 5 bases, the J end by 12 bases, with 14 bases between. Germline assignment: CDR1 MDHEN and CDR2 SYDVKM. This CDR3 is 12 amino acids long. Combining the CDR3 with reference TRBV28 and TRBJ2-4 gives the whole variable domain DVKVTQSSRYLVKRTGEKVFLECVQDMDHENMFWYRQDPGLGLRLIYFSYDVKMKEKGDIPEGYSVSREKKERFSLILESASTNQTSMYLCASSPGGRNQYFGAGTRLSVL.

This clonotype has more than one count but fewer than ten. The chain recombines TRBV4-1 with TRBJ2-5, with a possible D match to TRBD2 (5 bases). V was shortened by 3 bases and J by 5 bases, with 19 bases between the two germline ends. CDR1 is MGHRA, CDR2 YSYEKL, per germline. The CDR3 covers 16 residues. The CDR3 DNA follows: TGCGCCAGCAGCCACCCGACCTCCATTCGGGATGAGACCCAGTACTTC. It specifies CASSHPTSIRDETQYF.

V is TRBV7-3 and J is TRBJ1-5; a possible D gene is TRBD1 (6 bases). Germline V lookup: CDR1 SGHTA, CDR2 FQGTGA. The CDR3 is 13 amino acids. The V end was cut by 4 bases, the J end by 5 bases, with 9 bases between. CDR3 in amino acids: CASSSDSDQPQHF. The CDR3 bases are TGTGCCAGCAGCTCGGACAGCGATCAGCCCCAGCATTTT.

The V and J genes are TRBV9 and TRBJ2-3; 8 bases line up with TRBD2. This CDR3 comprises 15 residues. Trimming removed 0 bases from V and 4 bases from J; junction bases left unmatched: 4. Germline-derived CDR1 and CDR2 are SGDLS and YYNGEE. The CDR3 loop is CASSVGAGVSDTQYF. In nucleotides, the CDR3 is TGTGCCAGCAGCGTAGGAGCGGGAGTTTCAGATACGCAGTATTTT.

The chain carries TRBV30 and TRBJ1-2; D call uncertain. V lost 3 bases, J lost 2 bases, and 19 bases lay in between. The CDR3 has 16 residues. In germline, CDR1 is GTSNPN, CDR2 SVGIG (reference sequence). The CDR3 loop is CAWSRAACLDNYGYTF. CDR3 DNA: TGTGCCTGGAGCCGGGCGGCTTGCTTGGACAACTATGGCTACACCTTC.

The chain carries TRBV2 and TRBJ2-7; either TRBD1 or TRBD2 may supply D (5 bases each). Trimming removed 3 bases at V and 3 bases at J, with 15 bases between. CDR1 and CDR2 from the germline V gene are SNHLY and FYNNEI. The CDR3 has 15 residues. The DNA of the CDR3 is TGTGCCAGCAGTGAGAAGGTGGGGACCCTCTACGAGCAGTACTTC. This translates into CASSEKVGTLYEQYF.

The chain is built from TRBV4-1 and TRBJ2-7, with TRBD2 matching 11 bases. The J call may be in error: the DNA end matches TRBJ2-5 better. The CDR3 is 20 residues long. Per the germline V gene, CDR1 is MGHRA and CDR2 is YSYEKL. The CDR3 spells CASSHLLGGTSGRAGETQYF. In DNA, the CDR3 is TGCGCCAGCAGCCATCTCCTTGGGGGGACTAGCGGAAGGGCGGGGGAGACCCAGTACTTC.

V usage is TRBV29-1 and J usage is TRBJ1-2; 12 nucleotides agree with TRBD1. The CDR3 consists of 15 residues. Germline V gene data show CDR1 as SQVTM and CDR2 as ANQGSEA. J lost 6 bases, V lost 4 bases, and 9 bases had no gene match. CDR3 region: CSVGWGDRGLDGYTF. In DNA, the CDR3 is TGCAGCGTTGGATGGGGGGACAGGGGGCTTGATGGCTACACCTTC.

The genes are TRBV15 and TRBJ2-5, with 7 bases matching TRBD1. CDR1 and CDR2 from the germline V gene are LNHNV and YYDKDF (reference sequence). The CDR3 runs to 15 residues. With 3 bases clipped from V and 2 bases from J, the junction kept 6 bases outside the gene matches. The CDR3 nucleotides are TGTGCCACCAGCAGCCCTAGACAGGGACAAGAGACCCAGTACTTC. It translates to CATSSPRQGQETQYF.

This clonotype came up a few times. V gene TRBV12-3 or TRBV12-4 combines with J gene TRBJ2-7, with a weak D call TRBD1 (5 bases). Trimming stripped 8 bases from V and 4 bases from J, with 15 bases between. CDR3 length equals 13 residues. CDR3 sequence: CASGKPGRYEQYF. In nucleotides, the CDR3 is TGTGCCAGCGGGAAGCCAGGGCGATACGAGCAGTACTTC.

This clonotype occurred a few times. V is TRBV28 and J is TRBJ2-3; 8 nucleotides line up with TRBD1. Trimming removed 6 bases from V and 8 bases from J; junction bases left unmatched: 13. From germline, CDR1 is MDHEN and CDR2 SYDVKM. The length of the CDR3 is 15 residues. The CDR3 DNA reads as TGTGCCAGCAGCCTCCTCGGCTCAGGGGGCCTTACGCAGTATTTT. Translating it yields CASSLLGSGGLTQYF.

CDR3 DNA sequence: TGCAGTGCTAGAGATGTACTGAGCACAGATACGCAGTATTTT. This codes for CSARDVLSTDTQYF. The chain uses TRBV20-1 and TRBJ2-3; D is unresolved. The V and J ends lost 0 bases and 0 bases respectively, with 7 bases between them. Germline values: CDR1 DFQATT, CDR2 SNEGSKA (reference sequence). The length of the CDR3 is 14 residues.

This clonotype appeared a few times. This chain uses TRBV4-1 with TRBJ2-3; 10 bases fit TRBD2. Per the germline V gene, CDR1 is MGHRA and CDR2 is YSYEKL. J lost 1 base, V lost 2 bases, and 6 bases had no gene match. The CDR3 contains 17 residues. The CDR3 DNA is TGCGCCAGCAGCCAAACCGGGACTAGCGACGGCACAGATACGCAGTATTTT. Its translation is CASSQTGTSDGTDTQYF.

Only a few counts were recorded for this clonotype. This chain uses TRBV29-1 with TRBJ1-2, with 10 bases lining up with TRBD1. J was trimmed by 7 bases and V by 7 bases; bases with no gene match: 3. Germline assignment: CDR1 SQVTM and CDR2 ANQGSEA. This CDR3 spans 11 amino acids. Here the CDR3 reads CSGTGGGGYTF. The DNA of the CDR3 is TGCAGCGGGACAGGGGGAGGTGGCTACACCTTC. The variable domain in full, with the rest retrieved from reference TRBV29-1 and TRBJ1-2, is SAVISQKPSRDICQRGTSLTIQCQVDSQVTMMFWYRQQPGQSLTLIATANQGSEATYESGFVIDKFPISRPNLTFSTLTVSNMSPEDSSIYLCSGTGGGGYTFGSGTRLTVV.

This clonotype was picked up many times. The chain links TRBV7-2 to TRBJ2-5; D gene unclear. Germline V lookup: CDR1 SGHTA, CDR2 FQGNSA. The CDR3 has 11 amino acids. The germline V and J ends were trimmed by 2 bases and 9 bases, with 7 bases remaining between them. The CDR3 here is CASSLRGSQYF. The CDR3 coding sequence is TGTGCCAGCAGCTTACGAGGATCCCAGTACTTC. The full variable domain, rest sourced from reference TRBV7-2 and TRBJ2-5, is GAGVSQSPSNKVTEKGKDVELRCDPISGHTALYWYRQSLGQGLEFLIYFQGNSAPDKSGLPSDRFSAERTGGSVSTLTIQRTQQEDSAVYLCASSLRGSQYFGPGTRLLVL.

About this clonotype: This may be a read error: a much more frequent sequence differs by one nucleotide. The CDR3 nucleotides are TGTGCCGGCAGTAACTTGGGTACGGGACAAGAGACCCAGTACTTC. It encodes CAGSNLGTGQETQYF. The chain couples TRBV27 to TRBJ2-5, with a tentative D call TRBD2 (5 bases). Germline lookup yields CDR1 MNHEY and CDR2 SMNVEV (reference sequence). The CDR3 length is 15 residues.

V and J are TRBV20-1 and TRBJ2-5; maybe TRBD2 (6 bases). Per the germline V gene, CDR1 is DFQATT and CDR2 is SNEGSKA (reference sequence). CDR3 size: 12 residues. V lost 7 bases to trimming and J lost 5 bases, with 14 bases between them. The CDR3, as DNA: TGCAGTGGGCGGGAAGGGCTGGAGACCCAGTACTTC. Translation gives CSGREGLETQYF.

V gene TRBV28 combines with J gene TRBJ2-3, with a possible D match to TRBD2 (5 bases). V lost 6 bases, J lost 6 bases, and 10 bases lay in between. Per the germline V gene, CDR1 is MDHEN and CDR2 is SYDVKM. The CDR3 is made up of 12 amino acids. The CDR3 spells CASSPDFDTQYF. The CDR3 coding sequence is TGTGCCAGCAGCCCGGACTTTGATACGCAGTATTTT.

The J gene is TRBJ2-1, the V gene TRBV12-3 or TRBV12-4; 7 bases map to TRBD2. This CDR3 has 15 amino acids. The junction had 9 bases not matched to a gene; V was cut back by 6 bases and J by 4 bases. CDR3 sequence: CASSLRRTRYNEQFF. The CDR3 DNA sequence: TGTGCCAGCAGCCTCAGAAGGACTAGATACAATGAGCAGTTCTTC.

The sample holds one count of this clonotype. J is TRBJ2-3 and V is TRBV4-1, with 8 bases fitting TRBD2. Trimming took 3 bases from V and 4 from J; bases not matched to a gene: 3. In germline, CDR1 is MGHRA, CDR2 YSYEKL. CDR3 length: 14 residues. The CDR3 here is CASSQGTSPDTQYF. CDR3 DNA: TGCGCCAGCAGCCAGGGGACTAGTCCAGATACGCAGTATTTT.

In this sample, this clonotype turned up a few times. This rearrangement joins TRBV29-1 to TRBJ1-2; D ambiguous. CDR1 and CDR2 (germline): SQVTM, ANQGSEA. With 3 bases removed from V and 4 bases from J, the gap between germline ends came to 6 bases. The CDR3 consists of 11 residues. The chain's CDR3 is CSVDEIYGYTF. The CDR3 DNA reads as TGCAGCGTTGATGAAATCTATGGCTACACCTTC.

This clonotype was recorded a few times. The rearrangement links TRBV29-1 to TRBJ2-2, with TRBD1 matching over 9 bases. The trim removed 8 bases at V and 3 bases at J, leaving 7 bases unmatched. Germline CDR1 reads SQVTM; CDR2 reads ANQGSEA. This CDR3 spans 14 amino acids. The CDR3 DNA is TGCAGCCCTCTGAGGACAGGGGACACCGGGGAGCTGTTTTTT. Translation gives CSPLRTGDTGELFF.

This clonotype showed up just a few times. The chain combines TRBV20-1 with TRBJ1-2; D remains ambiguous. V lost 6 bases to trimming and J lost 4 bases, with 18 bases between them. The CDR3 covers 14 residues. Germline V lookup: CDR1 DFQATT, CDR2 SNEGSKA (reference sequence). The DNA for the CDR3 is TGCAGTGCCACTGGGGAGCCGTACTCCTATGGCTACACCTTC. Protein: CSATGEPYSYGYTF.